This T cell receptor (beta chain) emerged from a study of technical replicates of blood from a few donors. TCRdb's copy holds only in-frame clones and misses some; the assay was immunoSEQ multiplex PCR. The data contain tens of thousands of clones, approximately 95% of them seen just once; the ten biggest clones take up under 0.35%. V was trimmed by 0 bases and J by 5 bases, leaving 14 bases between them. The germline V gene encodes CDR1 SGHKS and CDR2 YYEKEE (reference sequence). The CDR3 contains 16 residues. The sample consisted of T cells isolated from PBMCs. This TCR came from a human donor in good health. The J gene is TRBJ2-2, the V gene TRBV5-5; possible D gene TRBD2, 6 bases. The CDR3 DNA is TGTGCCAGCAGCTTGGAGGGACTGGGGGTTACCGGGGAGCTGTTTTTT. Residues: CASSLEGLGVTGELFF.